This T cell receptor (beta chain) was profiled in a study of identical twins. TCRdb recomputed calls from the 5' RACE reads with MiXCR, one row per CDR3 protein. In the table there are 400,000 to 650,000 distinct CDR3 sequences, 20% to 25% of which are singletons. Trimming removed 4 bases from V and 15 bases from J, with 19 bases in between. The CDR3 runs 13 residues. In germline, CDR1 is LGHDT, CDR2 YNNKEL (reference sequence). These same records also appear under a second study, on T cells expressing NK-cell markers.

The rearrangement uses TRBV3-1 and TRBJ2-1; D may be TRBD2 (6 bases). The sequence was obtained from a woman between 18 and 30 years old in good health. Sequenced input: CD4+ T cells sorted from blood. The CDR3 DNA reads as TGTGCCAGCAGCCTCTGGGAGGAACGGAAAAGGTTCTTC. Amino acid sequence: CASSLWEERKRFF.